The next 23 T cell receptor beta chains were all read from a single sample in a study of blood T cell repertoires in COVID-19. The table came from immunoSEQ multiplex PCR; TCRdb's copy has only in-frame clones and leaves some out. The sample lists some 170,000 clones, around four fifths occurring once. Sequenced material: peripheral blood. These receptors originate from a woman aged 40 to 50 with COVID-19, enrolled during active disease.

This chain joins TRBV2 and TRBJ2-7; 7 positions agree with TRBD1. V shed 6 bases, J shed 4 bases, and the junction held 3 bases outside the gene matches. The CDR3 length is 12 residues. The germline CDR1 and CDR2 sequences are SNHLY and FYNNEI. The CDR3 coding sequence is TGTGCCAGCAGGGTGACAGGGTACGAGCAGTACTTC. Amino acid sequence: CASRVTGYEQYF.

The rearrangement links TRBV4-1 to TRBJ2-1, with TRBD2 identical over 13 bases. Germline CDR1 MGHRA, CDR2 YSYEKL. The CDR3 is 16 amino acids. With 1 base clipped from V and 3 bases from J, the junction kept 0 bases outside the gene matches. The CDR3 DNA reads TGCGCCAGCAGCCAAGGGACTAGCGGGGGCTACAATGAGCAGTTCTTC. Its protein product is CASSQGTSGGYNEQFF.

The chain uses TRBV28 and TRBJ1-4; possible D gene TRBD1, 6 bases. V was cut by 7 bases and J by 2 bases, with 20 bases left in between. The CDR3 has 17 residues. Germline CDR1 MDHEN, CDR2 SYDVKM. The CDR3 sequence: CASNRDKGVRTNEKLFF. The CDR3 DNA is TGTGCCAGCAACCGGGACAAAGGAGTTCGGACTAATGAAAAACTGTTTTTT.

The chain recombines TRBV7-3 with TRBJ1-1; D perhaps matches TRBD1 (5 bases). V lost 5 bases and J 5 bases, leaving 12 bases between the germline ends. The CDR3 length is 13 residues. The germline V gene has CDR1 SGHTA and CDR2 FQGTGA. CDR3 region: CASSQSGLTEAFF. The CDR3 nucleotides are TGTGCCAGCAGCCAGTCAGGGTTAACTGAAGCTTTCTTT. The full variable domain, its missing parts supplied by reference TRBV7-3 and TRBJ1-1, is GAGVSQTPSNKVTEKGKYVELRCDPISGHTALYWYRQSLGQGPEFLIYFQGTGAADDSGLPNDRFFAVRPEGSVSTLKIQRTERGDSAVYLCASSQSGLTEAFFGQGTRLTVV.

J is TRBJ1-2 and V is TRBV18; 12 bases are shared with TRBD1. The germline gives CDR1 KGHSH, CDR2 LQKENI. Trimming took 4 bases from V and 6 from J; bases not matched to a gene: 9. This CDR3 has 16 amino acids. CDR3 protein: CASSHQQGQGADGYTF. CDR3 in DNA: TGTGCCAGCTCACATCAGCAGGGACAGGGGGCCGATGGCTACACCTTC.

The V gene is TRBV20-1, the J gene TRBJ1-4; D is unresolved. CDR3 length equals 16 residues. The germline V and J ends were trimmed by 3 bases and 2 bases, with 16 bases remaining between them. Looked up from germline, CDR1 is DFQATT and CDR2 is SNEGSKA (reference sequence). The CDR3 DNA reads TGCAGTGCTAGTATTGCGCCAGGTGCGACTAATGAAAAACTGTTTTTT. It yields the protein CSASIAPGATNEKLFF.

The V gene is TRBV7-9, the J gene TRBJ2-5; tentative D call: TRBD2 (6 bases). Germline V gene lookup returns CDR1 SEHNR and CDR2 FQNEAQ (reference sequence). Trimming took off 2 bases at V and 4 bases at J, with 8 bases between the two ends. This CDR3 has 13 residues. CDR3 sequence: CASSLRGGETQYF. In nucleotides, the CDR3 is TGTGCCAGCAGCTTAAGGGGAGGAGAGACCCAGTACTTC.

This sequence joins TRBV27 and TRBJ1-5; possibly TRBD1 for D (5 bases). Germline V CDR1 and CDR2: MNHEY, SMNVEV (reference sequence). Trimming pared 2 bases from V and 0 bases from J, leaving 14 bases between. This CDR3 has 17 amino acids. CDR3 nucleotide sequence: TGTGCCAGCAGTTTAAATATGGTAGGGGCTAGCAATCAGCCCCAGCATTTT. It translates to CASSLNMVGASNQPQHF.

This clone was observed once. The chain links TRBV21-1 to TRBJ1-4. TRBV21-1 is assigned pseudogene status. The CDR3 spans 14 residues. The CDR3 sequence is CASLTGGFSEKLFF. The CDR3 DNA sequence: TGTGCCAGCCTCACGGGGGGGTTTAGTGAAAAACTGTTTTTT.

The chain links TRBV27 to TRBJ2-1, with D perhaps TRBD2 (5 bases). Per the germline V gene, CDR1 is MNHEY and CDR2 is SMNVEV (reference sequence). The CDR3 contains 14 residues. Trimming cost V 7 bases and J 3 bases, with 13 bases left between them. CDR3 coding DNA: TGTGCCAGCACAAACGGAGGATTCTACAATGAGCAGTTCTTC. Translation gives CASTNGGFYNEQFF.

This rearrangement joins TRBV6-6 to TRBJ2-1, with D possibly being TRBD1 (6 bases). The CDR3 is 14 residues long. Deletions cut 6 bases from V and 6 bases from J, with 15 bases between. Germline lookup yields CDR1 MNHNY and CDR2 SVGAGI (reference sequence). The CDR3 sequence is CASSGWGPGNEQFF. DNA for the CDR3: TGTGCCAGCAGCGGATGGGGGCCGGGCAATGAGCAGTTCTTC.

Ten or more counts support this clone. The chain couples TRBV2 to TRBJ2-1, with 13 bases lining up with TRBD2. CDR1 is SNHLY, CDR2 FYNNEI, per germline. The CDR3 loop spans 16 amino acids. J lost 6 bases, V lost 8 bases, and 10 bases had no gene match. This CDR3 reads CASRRTSGSLINEQFF. CDR3 DNA: TGTGCCAGCCGAAGGACTAGCGGGAGTTTGATCAATGAGCAGTTCTTC.

This sequence joins TRBV9 and TRBJ1-1, with 8 bases fitting TRBD1. The CDR3 has 14 residues. The junction had 4 bases not matched to a gene; V was cut back by 3 bases and J by 3 bases. Germline V CDR1 and CDR2: SGDLS, YYNGEE. CDR3 DNA sequence: TGTGCCAGCAGCGGGACAGGGATACACACTGAAGCTTTCTTT. Its translation is CASSGTGIHTEAFF.

V gene TRBV7-9 combines with J gene TRBJ1-2; possible D gene TRBD1, 5 bases. V lost 5 bases, J lost 4 bases, and 11 bases lay in between. CDR3 length: 13 amino acids. Germline loops: CDR1 SEHNR, CDR2 FQNEAQ (reference sequence). This CDR3 reads CASSPRQGYGYTF. As DNA, the CDR3 is TGTGCCAGCAGCCCTCGCCAGGGCTATGGCTACACCTTC.

The chain joins TRBV19 to TRBJ2-1; TRBD2 aligns across 13 bases. After removal of 7 bases from V and 4 bases from J, the junction contained 7 bases not matched to a gene. The CDR3 contains 16 residues. Looked up from germline, CDR1 is LNHDA and CDR2 is SQIVND (reference sequence). CDR3 DNA sequence: TGTGCCAGTACAAAACGGACTAGCGGGAGATACAATGAGCAGTTCTTC. As protein: CASTKRTSGRYNEQFF.

The chain employs TRBV18 and TRBJ2-7; TRBD1 matches 9 bases. V gave up 2 bases and J gave up 8 bases; unmatched junction bases: 7. The CDR3 spans 14 residues. Germline values: CDR1 KGHSH, CDR2 LQKENI. The CDR3 DNA reads TGTGCCAGCTCACCATTGGGGGACAGGGACCAGCAGTACTTC. This gives the protein CASSPLGDRDQQYF.

The chain links TRBV6-4 to TRBJ2-6, with D possibly matching TRBD1 (5 bases). V shed 4 bases and J shed 1 base, with 11 bases lying between them. The CDR3 consists of 16 residues. Germline V lookup: CDR1 MRHNA, CDR2 SNTAGT. DNA of the CDR3: TGTGCCAGCAGTGCAGACACAGGATCTGGGGCCAACGTCCTGACTTTC. Amino acid sequence: CASSADTGSGANVLTF.

The chain uses TRBV5-4 and TRBJ1-1; 11 positions agree with TRBD1. The CDR3 is made up of 15 amino acids. Germline lookup yields CDR1 SGHNT and CDR2 YYREEE (reference sequence). The V and J ends lost 4 bases and 4 bases, in that order; junction bases with no gene match: 6. CDR3 DNA: TGTGCCAGCAGCCCTTGGACAGGGGGCATCACTGAAGCTTTCTTT. Translating gives CASSPWTGGITEAFF.

The rearrangement links TRBV14 to TRBJ1-2; TRBD1 aligns across 9 bases. The CDR3 contains 17 residues. The junction had 15 bases not matched to a gene; V was cut back by 2 bases and J by 8 bases. Germline V gives CDR1 SGHDN, CDR2 FVKESK. The CDR3 reads CASSQLGTGYWSQGYTF. DNA for the CDR3: TGTGCCAGCAGCCAACTAGGGACAGGGTACTGGTCGCAGGGCTACACCTTC.

V gene TRBV6-5 combines with J gene TRBJ1-3; D is possibly TRBD1 (6 bases). V gave up 3 bases and J gave up 4 bases, with 10 bases separating them. This CDR3 contains 14 residues. Germline loops: CDR1 MNHEY, CDR2 SVGAGI. The CDR3 nucleotides are TGTGCCAGCAGTTATAAAGGGGGAGGAAACACCATATATTTT. Encoded protein: CASSYKGGGNTIYF.

The gene calls are TRBV28 and TRBJ1-5, with D maybe TRBD1 (6 bases). From germline, CDR1 is MDHEN and CDR2 SYDVKM. The CDR3 extends over 15 amino acids. V was shortened by 6 bases and J by 6 bases, with 18 bases between the two germline ends. CDR3 protein: CASSPATGGSQPQHF. CDR3 nucleotides: TGTGCCAGCAGCCCAGCGACAGGTGGAAGTCAGCCCCAGCATTTT.

This chain joins TRBV6-4 and TRBJ2-3; possibly TRBD2 for D (6 bases). V lost 6 bases and J 3 bases, leaving 13 bases between the germline ends. In germline, CDR1 is MRHNA, CDR2 SNTAGT. This CDR3 has 14 residues. This CDR3 is CASRGGLLTDTQYF. The CDR3 DNA reads TGTGCCAGCAGGGGGGGACTCCTTACAGATACGCAGTATTTT.

This chain links TRBV6-6 with TRBJ2-1, with 8 positions matching TRBD2. Looked up from germline, CDR1 is MNHNY and CDR2 is SVGAGI (reference sequence). V was pared by 5 bases and J by 1 base, with 10 bases of the junction left unmatched. The CDR3 spans 17 residues. Written as DNA, the CDR3 is TGTGCCAGCAGTCTCACTCGTCAGCGGGGGTCCTACAATGAGCAGTTCTTC. Its translation is CASSLTRQRGSYNEQFF.